What follows are 5 T cell receptor beta chains derived from one specimen sequenced in a study of Ad26.COV2.S vaccination and SARS-CoV-2 variants (TCRdb year 2021). Libraries were built with the immunoSEQ multiplex PCR assay. TCRdb stores this immuneACCESS table with in-frame sequences only. Part of the clones is absent; in the studies checked, under half of the shortfall reflects unresolved V genes, and no reason is known for the rest. This sample gives hundreds of thousands of clones in total; approximately 86% of them show up just once. The biggest ten clones account for approximately 11% of the sample. According to the study, the label for this sample's treatment or condition signals: about 20 received Ad26.COV2.S at low or high dose, single or two shots; about 5 received placebo; per-sample allocation not given. Repertoires of vaccine and placebo recipients were sequenced from samples collected on day 63 after the first injection.

Sequenced material: peripheral blood, taken in a trial of Ad26.COV2.S vaccine versus placebo. All receptors derive from a person between 18 and 65 years old who received the Ad26.COV2.S COVID-19 vaccine or a placebo.

The CDR3: CASSPGFETQYF. In DNA, the CDR3 is TGTGCCAGCTCACCAGGCTTTGAGACCCAGTACTTC. V gene TRBV18 combines with J gene TRBJ2-5; no clear D gene. CDR3 length equals 12 residues. CDR1 and CDR2 from the germline V gene are KGHSH and LQKENI. With 2 bases removed from V and 5 bases from J, the gap between germline ends came to 6 bases.

The CDR3 DNA sequence: TGTGCCAGCAGCTTAGGGACTAGCGGTCCTTCCTACAATGAGCAGTTCTTC. The encoded protein is CASSLGTSGPSYNEQFF. This rearrangement joins TRBV7-2 to TRBJ2-1, with 10 bases identical to TRBD2. The germline gives CDR1 SGHTA, CDR2 FQGNSA. The CDR3 is made up of 17 amino acids. Trimming cost V 1 base and J 1 base; bases outside gene matches: 4.

This clone was seen a few times. The chain recombines TRBV6-5 with TRBJ2-2; D is uncertain. Germline assignment: CDR1 MNHEY and CDR2 SVGAGI. This CDR3 region has 13 residues. The V gene lost 5 bases and the J gene lost 4 bases, with 8 bases spanning the gap. This chain's CDR3 is CASSNTFTGELFF. In DNA, the CDR3 is TGTGCCAGCAGTAACACCTTCACCGGGGAGCTGTTTTTT.

V and J are TRBV3-1 (or the pseudogene TRBV3-2) and TRBJ1-1; D is unresolved. This CDR3 contains 13 residues. Germline CDR1 is LGHDT and CDR2 is YNNKEL (reference sequence). Trimming shortened V by 1 base and J by 1 base, and 4 bases separated the two germline ends. CDR3 nucleotides: TGTGCCAGCAGCCAAGTAGGGAACACTGAAGCTTTCTTT. This gives the protein CASSQVGNTEAFF.

The chain couples TRBV5-4 to TRBJ2-5; 11 bases align to TRBD2. V dropped 4 bases and J dropped 2; count of bases not matched to a gene: 13. There are 18 residues in the CDR3. CDR1 is SGHNT, CDR2 YYREEE, per germline (reference sequence). The CDR3, as DNA: TGTGCCAGCAGCCCTGGGGGCACTAGCGGGAGAGTACAAGAGACCCAGTACTTC. This translates into CASSPGGTSGRVQETQYF.